This T cell receptor beta chain was recorded in a study of identical twins. Using its own MiXCR run on the 5' RACE reads, TCRdb lists one record per CDR3 protein. The table shows 200,000 to 250,000 distinct CDR3 sequences, with roughly an eighth occurring only once. The CDR3 extends over 14 amino acids. From germline, CDR1 is MNHEY and CDR2 SVGAGI. The V and J ends lost 2 bases and 11 bases respectively, with 17 bases between them. This clonotype was counted at least ten times. These data were likewise used in another study, on yellow fever vaccine responses in identical twins.

The sample comprised memory (CD45RO+) T cells sorted from blood. V gene TRBV6-5 combines with J gene TRBJ2-3; weak D call: TRBD2 (5 bases). This clonotype was sampled from a woman between 18 and 30 years old in good health. Here the CDR3 reads CASSYKDDLGRQYF. The CDR3 DNA reads TGTGCCAGCAGTTACAAAGACGACCTAGGGAGGCAGTATTTT.